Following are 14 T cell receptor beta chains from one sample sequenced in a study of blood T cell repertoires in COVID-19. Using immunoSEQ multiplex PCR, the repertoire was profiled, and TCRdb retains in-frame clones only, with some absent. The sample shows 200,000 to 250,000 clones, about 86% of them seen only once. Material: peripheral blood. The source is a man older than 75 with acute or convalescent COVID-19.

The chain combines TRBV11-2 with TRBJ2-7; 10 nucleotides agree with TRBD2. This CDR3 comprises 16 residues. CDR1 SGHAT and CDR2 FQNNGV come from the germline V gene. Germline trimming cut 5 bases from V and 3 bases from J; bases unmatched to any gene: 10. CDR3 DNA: TGTGCCAGCAGCCCCTACCTATCTAGCGGGAGCTACGAGCAGTACTTC. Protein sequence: CASSPYLSSGSYEQYF.

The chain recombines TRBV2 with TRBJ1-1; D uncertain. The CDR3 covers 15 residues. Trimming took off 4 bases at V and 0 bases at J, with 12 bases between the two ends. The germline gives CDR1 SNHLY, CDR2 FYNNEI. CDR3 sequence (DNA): TGTGCCAGCAGTGGAACGCAGTTTTTGAACACTGAAGCTTTCTTT. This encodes CASSGTQFLNTEAFF.

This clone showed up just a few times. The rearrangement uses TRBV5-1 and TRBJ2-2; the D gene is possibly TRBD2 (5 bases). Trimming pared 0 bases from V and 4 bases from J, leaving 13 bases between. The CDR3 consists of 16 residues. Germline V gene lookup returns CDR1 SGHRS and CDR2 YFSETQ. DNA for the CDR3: TGCGCCAGCAGCTTGGCCCTCCAGGCGGGCACCGGGGAGCTGTTTTTT. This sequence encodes CASSLALQAGTGELFF.

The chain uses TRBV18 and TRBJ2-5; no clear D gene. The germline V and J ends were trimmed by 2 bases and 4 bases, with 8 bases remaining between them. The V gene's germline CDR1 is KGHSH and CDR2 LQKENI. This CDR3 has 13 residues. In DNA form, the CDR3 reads TGTGCCAGCTCACCAGGGCAGTTAGAGACCCAGTACTTC. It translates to CASSPGQLETQYF.

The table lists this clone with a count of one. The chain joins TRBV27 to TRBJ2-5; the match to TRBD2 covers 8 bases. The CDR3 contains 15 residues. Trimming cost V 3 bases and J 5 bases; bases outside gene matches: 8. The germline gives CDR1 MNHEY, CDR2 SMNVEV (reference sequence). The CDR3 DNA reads TGTGCCAGCAGTTTCAACGGGGGGGCCGGGGAGACCCAGTACTTC. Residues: CASSFNGGAGETQYF.

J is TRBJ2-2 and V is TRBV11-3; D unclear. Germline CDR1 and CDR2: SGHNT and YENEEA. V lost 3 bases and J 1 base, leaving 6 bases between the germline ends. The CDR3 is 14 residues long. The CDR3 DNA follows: TGTGCCAGCAGCTTGGCAAGGAACACCGGGGAGCTGTTTTTT. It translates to CASSLARNTGELFF. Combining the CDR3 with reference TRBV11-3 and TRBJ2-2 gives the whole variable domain EAGVVQSPRYKIIEKKQPVAFWCNPISGHNTLYWYLQNLGQGPELLIRYENEEAVDDSQLPKDRFSAERLKGVDSTLKIQPAELGDSAVYLCASSLARNTGELFFGEGSRLTVL.

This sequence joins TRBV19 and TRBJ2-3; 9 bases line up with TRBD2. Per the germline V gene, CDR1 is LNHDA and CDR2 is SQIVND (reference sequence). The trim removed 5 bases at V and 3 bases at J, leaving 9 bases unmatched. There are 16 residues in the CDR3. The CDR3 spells CASSPYASGNTDTQYF. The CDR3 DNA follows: TGTGCCAGTAGTCCTTACGCTAGCGGGAATACAGATACGCAGTATTTT.

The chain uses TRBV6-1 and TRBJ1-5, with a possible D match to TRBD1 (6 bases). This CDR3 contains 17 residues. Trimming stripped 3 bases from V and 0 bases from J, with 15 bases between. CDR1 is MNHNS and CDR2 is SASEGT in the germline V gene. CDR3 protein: CASSDTGRGDSNQPQHF. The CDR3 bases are TGTGCCAGCAGTGATACGGGGAGGGGGGATAGCAATCAGCCCCAGCATTTT.

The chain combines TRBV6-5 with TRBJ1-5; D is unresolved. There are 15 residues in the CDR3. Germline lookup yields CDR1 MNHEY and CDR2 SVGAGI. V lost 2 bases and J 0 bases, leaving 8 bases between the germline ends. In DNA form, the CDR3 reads TGTGCCAGCAGTTACGACAATAATAGCAATCAGCCCCAGCATTTT. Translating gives CASSYDNNSNQPQHF.

CDR3 bases: TGTGCCAGCTCACCAACAGGGGGCGCGGGTGAAAAACTGTTTTTT. Its translation is CASSPTGGAGEKLFF. The chain couples TRBV18 to TRBJ1-4; 9 bases match TRBD1. V gave up 2 bases and J gave up 7 bases; unmatched junction bases: 5. This CDR3 region has 15 residues. Germline loops: CDR1 KGHSH, CDR2 LQKENI.

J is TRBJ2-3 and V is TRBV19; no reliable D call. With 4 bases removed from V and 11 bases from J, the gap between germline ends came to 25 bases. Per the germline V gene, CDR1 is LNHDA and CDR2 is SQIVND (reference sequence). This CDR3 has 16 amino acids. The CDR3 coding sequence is TGTGCCAGTAGTAGTCCGGCAGGCTTGGGCAGATACGGGCAGTATTTT. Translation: CASSSPAGLGRYGQYF.

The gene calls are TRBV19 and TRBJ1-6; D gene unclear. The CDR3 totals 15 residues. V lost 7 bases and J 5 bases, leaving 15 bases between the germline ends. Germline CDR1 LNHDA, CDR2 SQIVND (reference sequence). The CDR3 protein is CASTLGVNNNSPLHF. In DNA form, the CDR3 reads TGTGCCAGTACGCTCGGGGTTAACAATAATTCACCCCTCCACTTT.

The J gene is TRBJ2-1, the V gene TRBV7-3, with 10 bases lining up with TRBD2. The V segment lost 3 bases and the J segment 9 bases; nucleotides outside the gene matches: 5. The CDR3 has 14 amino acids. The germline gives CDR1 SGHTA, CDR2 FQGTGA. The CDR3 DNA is TGTGCCAGCAGCTTTGATAGCGGGAGGCGTGAGCAGTTCTTC. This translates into CASSFDSGRREQFF.

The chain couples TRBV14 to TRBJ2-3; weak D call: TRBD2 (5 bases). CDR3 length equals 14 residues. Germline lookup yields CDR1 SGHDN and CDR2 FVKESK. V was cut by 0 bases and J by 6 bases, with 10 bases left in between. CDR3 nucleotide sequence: TGTGCCAGCAGCCAAGATCTGGCTAGCGATACGCAGTATTTT. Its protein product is CASSQDLASDTQYF.